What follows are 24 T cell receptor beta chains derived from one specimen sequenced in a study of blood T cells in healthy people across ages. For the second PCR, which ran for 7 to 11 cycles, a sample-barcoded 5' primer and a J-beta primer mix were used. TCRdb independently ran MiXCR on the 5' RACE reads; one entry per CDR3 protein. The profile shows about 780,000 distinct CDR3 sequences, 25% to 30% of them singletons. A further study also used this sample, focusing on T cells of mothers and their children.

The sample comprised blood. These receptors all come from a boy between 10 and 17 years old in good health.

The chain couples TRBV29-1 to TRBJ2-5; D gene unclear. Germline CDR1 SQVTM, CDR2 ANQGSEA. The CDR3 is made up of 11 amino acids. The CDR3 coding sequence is TGCAGTGGAAAGTACCAAGAGACCCAGTACTTC. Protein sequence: CSGKYQETQYF.

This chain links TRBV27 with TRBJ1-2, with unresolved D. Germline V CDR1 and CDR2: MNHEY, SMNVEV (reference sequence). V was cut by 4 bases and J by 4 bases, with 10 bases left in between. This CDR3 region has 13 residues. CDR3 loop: CASSWNPLYGYTF. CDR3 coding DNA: TGTGCCAGCAGTTGGAACCCCCTCTATGGCTACACCTTC.

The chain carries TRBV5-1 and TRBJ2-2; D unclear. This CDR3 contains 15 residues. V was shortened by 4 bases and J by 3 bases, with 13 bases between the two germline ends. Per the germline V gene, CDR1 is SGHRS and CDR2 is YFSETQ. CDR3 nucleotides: TGCGCCAGCAGCCCGACGGCTGGGGACACCGGGGAGCTGTTTTTT. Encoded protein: CASSPTAGDTGELFF.

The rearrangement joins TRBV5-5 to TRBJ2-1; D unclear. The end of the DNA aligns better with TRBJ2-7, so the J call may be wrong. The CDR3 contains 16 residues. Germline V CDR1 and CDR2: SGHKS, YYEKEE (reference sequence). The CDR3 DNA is TGTGCCAGCAGCTTATTACGGGTACTACCAACCTACGAGCAGTACTTC. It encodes CASSLLRVLPTYEQYF.

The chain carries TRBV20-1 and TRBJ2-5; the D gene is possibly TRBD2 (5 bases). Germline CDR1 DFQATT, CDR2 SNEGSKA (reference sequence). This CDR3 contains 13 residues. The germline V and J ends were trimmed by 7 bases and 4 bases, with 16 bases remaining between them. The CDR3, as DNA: TGCAGTGGTAAAGGAGGCGAGACAGAGACCCAGTACTTC. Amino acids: CSGKGGETETQYF.

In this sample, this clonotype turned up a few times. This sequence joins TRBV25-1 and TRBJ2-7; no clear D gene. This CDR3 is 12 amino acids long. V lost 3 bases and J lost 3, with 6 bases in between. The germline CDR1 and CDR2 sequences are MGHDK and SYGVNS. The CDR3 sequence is CASSDFFYEQYF. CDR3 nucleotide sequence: TGTGCCAGCAGTGATTTTTTCTACGAGCAGTACTTC.

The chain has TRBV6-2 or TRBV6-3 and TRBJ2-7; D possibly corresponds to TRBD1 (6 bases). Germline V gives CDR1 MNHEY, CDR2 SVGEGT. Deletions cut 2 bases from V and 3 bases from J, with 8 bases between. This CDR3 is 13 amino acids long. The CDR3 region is CASSYGQIYEQYF. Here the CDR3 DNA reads TGTGCCAGCAGTTACGGACAGATCTACGAGCAGTACTTC.

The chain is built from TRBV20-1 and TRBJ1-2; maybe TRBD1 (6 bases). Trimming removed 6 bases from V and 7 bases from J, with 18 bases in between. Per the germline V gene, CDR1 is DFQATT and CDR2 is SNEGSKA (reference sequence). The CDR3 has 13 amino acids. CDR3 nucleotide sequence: TGCAGTGCCGCCCTTACAGGGTCGGCTGGCTACACCTTC. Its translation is CSAALTGSAGYTF.

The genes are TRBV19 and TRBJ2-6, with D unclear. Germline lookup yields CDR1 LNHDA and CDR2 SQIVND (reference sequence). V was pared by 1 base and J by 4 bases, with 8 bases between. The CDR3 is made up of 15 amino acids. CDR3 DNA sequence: TGTGCCAGTAGTATAGGTAGCTCCGGGGCCAACGTCCTGACTTTC. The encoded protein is CASSIGSSGANVLTF.

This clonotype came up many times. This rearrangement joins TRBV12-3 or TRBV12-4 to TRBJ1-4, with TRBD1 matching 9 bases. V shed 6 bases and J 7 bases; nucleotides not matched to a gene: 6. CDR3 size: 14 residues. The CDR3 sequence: CASRPGTGSEKLFF. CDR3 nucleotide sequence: TGTGCCAGCAGGCCCGGGACAGGGAGTGAAAAACTGTTTTTT.

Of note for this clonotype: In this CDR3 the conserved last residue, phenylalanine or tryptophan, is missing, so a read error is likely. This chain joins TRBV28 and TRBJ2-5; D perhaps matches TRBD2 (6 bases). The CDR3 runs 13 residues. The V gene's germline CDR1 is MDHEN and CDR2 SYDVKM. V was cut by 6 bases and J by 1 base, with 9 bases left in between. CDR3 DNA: TGTGCCAGCAGGCCGGGAGTCCAAGAGACCCAGTACTAC. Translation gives CASRPGVQETQYY.

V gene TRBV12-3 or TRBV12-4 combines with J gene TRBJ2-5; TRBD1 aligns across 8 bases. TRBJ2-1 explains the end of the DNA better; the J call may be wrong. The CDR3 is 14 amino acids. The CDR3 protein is CASSQRGQGHEQFF. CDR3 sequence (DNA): TGTGCCAGCAGCCAACGTGGACAGGGTCATGAGCAGTTCTTC.

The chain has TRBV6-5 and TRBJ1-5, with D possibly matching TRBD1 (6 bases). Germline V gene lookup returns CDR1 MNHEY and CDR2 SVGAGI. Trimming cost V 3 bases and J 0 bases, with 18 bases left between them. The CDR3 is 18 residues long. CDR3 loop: CASSYWVRGNYSNQPQHF. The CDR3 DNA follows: TGTGCCAGCAGTTATTGGGTCAGGGGAAACTATAGCAATCAGCCCCAGCATTTT.

The CDR3 DNA reads as TGTGCCAGCAGCCCCGTGACAGGGGTCGAGCAGTACTTC. Its protein is CASSPVTGVEQYF. This rearrangement joins TRBV12-3 or TRBV12-4 to TRBJ2-5; 8 bases align to TRBD1. The tail of the sequence fits TRBJ2-7 better, so the J call may be wrong. The CDR3 totals 13 residues.

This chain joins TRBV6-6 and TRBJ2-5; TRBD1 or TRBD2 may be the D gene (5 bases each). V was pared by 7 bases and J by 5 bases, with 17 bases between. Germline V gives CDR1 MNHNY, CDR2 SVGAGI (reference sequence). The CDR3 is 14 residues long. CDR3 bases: TGTGCCAGCACTTGGGAACGGGACGGGGAGACCCAGTACTTC. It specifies CASTWERDGETQYF.

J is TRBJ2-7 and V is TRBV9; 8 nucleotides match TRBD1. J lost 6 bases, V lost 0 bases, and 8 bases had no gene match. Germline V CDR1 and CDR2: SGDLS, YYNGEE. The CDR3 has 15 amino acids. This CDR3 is CASSVVGTGPREQYF. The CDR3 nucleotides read TGTGCCAGCAGCGTAGTTGGGACAGGCCCTCGCGAGCAGTACTTC. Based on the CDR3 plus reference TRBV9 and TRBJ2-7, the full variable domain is DSGVTQTPKHLITATGQRVTLRCSPRSGDLSVYWYQQSLDQGLQFLIQYYNGEERAKGNILERFSAQQFPDLHSELNLSSLELGDSALYFCASSVVGTGPREQYFGPGTRLTVT.

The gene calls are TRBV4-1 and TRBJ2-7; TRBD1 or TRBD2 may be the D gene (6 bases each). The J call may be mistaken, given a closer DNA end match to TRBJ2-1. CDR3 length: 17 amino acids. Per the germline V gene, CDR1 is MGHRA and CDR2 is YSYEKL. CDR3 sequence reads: CASSRPPIVTGGYEQFF. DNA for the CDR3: TGCGCCAGCAGCCGACCTCCGATAGTGACAGGAGGGTATGAGCAGTTCTTC.

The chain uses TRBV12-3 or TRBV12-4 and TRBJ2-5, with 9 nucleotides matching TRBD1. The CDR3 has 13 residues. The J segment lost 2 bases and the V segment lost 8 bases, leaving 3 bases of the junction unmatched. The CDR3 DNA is TGTGCCAGCCGGGACAGGGTTCAAGAGACCCAGTACTTC. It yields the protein CASRDRVQETQYF.

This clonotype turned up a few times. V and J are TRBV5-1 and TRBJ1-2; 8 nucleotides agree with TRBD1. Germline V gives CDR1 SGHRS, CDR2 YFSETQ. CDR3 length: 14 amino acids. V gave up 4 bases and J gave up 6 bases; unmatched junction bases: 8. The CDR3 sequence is CASSGPDRVDGYTF. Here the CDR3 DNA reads TGCGCCAGCAGCGGACCGGACAGGGTTGATGGCTACACCTTC.

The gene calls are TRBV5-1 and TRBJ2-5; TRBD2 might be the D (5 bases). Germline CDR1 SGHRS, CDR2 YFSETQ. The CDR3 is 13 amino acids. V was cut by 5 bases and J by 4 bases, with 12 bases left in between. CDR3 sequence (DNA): TGCGCCAGCAGAGTGGAGGCAGGAGAGACCCAGTACTTC. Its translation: CASRVEAGETQYF. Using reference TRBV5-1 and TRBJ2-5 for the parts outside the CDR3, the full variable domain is KAGVTQTPRYLIKTRGQQVTLSCSPISGHRSVSWYQQTPGQGLQFLFEYFSETQRNKGNFPGRFSGRQFSNSRSEMNVSTLELGDSALYLCASRVEAGETQYFGPGTRLLVL.

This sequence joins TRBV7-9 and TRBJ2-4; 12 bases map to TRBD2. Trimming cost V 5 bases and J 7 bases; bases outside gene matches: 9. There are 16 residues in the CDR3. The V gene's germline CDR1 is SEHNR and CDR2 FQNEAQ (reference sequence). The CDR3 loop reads CASSGPTSGSSNIQYF. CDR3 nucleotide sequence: TGTGCCAGCAGCGGCCCGACTAGCGGGAGCTCTAACATTCAGTACTTC.

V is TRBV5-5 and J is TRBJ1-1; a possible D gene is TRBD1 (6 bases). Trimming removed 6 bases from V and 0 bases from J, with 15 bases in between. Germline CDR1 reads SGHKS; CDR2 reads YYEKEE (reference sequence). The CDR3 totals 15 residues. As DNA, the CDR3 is TGTGCCAGCAATGTAGGGGGACCATTGAACACTGAAGCTTTCTTT. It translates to CASNVGGPLNTEAFF.

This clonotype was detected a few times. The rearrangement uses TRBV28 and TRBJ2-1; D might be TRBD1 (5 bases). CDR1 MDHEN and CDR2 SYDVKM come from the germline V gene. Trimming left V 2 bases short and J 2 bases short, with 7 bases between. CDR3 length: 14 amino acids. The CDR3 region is CASSLPGPYNEQFF. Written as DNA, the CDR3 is TGTGCCAGCAGTTTACCAGGGCCCTACAATGAGCAGTTCTTC.

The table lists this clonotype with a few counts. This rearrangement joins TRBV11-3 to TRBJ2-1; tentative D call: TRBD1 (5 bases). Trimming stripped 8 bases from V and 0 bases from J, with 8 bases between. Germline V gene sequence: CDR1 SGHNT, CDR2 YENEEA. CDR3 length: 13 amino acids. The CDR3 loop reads CASPRASYNEQFF. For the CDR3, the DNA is TGTGCCAGCCCCAGGGCCTCCTACAATGAGCAGTTCTTC. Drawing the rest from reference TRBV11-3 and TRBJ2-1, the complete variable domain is EAGVVQSPRYKIIEKKQPVAFWCNPISGHNTLYWYLQNLGQGPELLIRYENEEAVDDSQLPKDRFSAERLKGVDSTLKIQPAELGDSAVYLCASPRASYNEQFFGPGTRLTVL.